This TCR beta chain was retrieved from a study of graft-versus-host responses after intestinal transplantation. For the study at large: Anti-thymocyte globulin induction, then tacrolimus and steroids for two to four years, went to all recipients.

Study-wide findings and caveats: Among recipient marrow samples, GvH clones were found; some appeared first in ileum or blood. Graft-donor T cell macrochimerism in patients accompanied high graft-versus-host to host-versus-graft clonal ratios in allografts. Researchers found peak circulating GvH clone levels linked to early post-transplant HvG declines.

Profiled with immunoSEQ multiplex PCR; TCRdb holds only in-frame clones, not every one. The table lists over 75,000 clones, around 89% of them singletons. Of note for this clone: Its specificity is not known.

From germline, CDR1 is SGHKS and CDR2 YYEKEE (reference sequence). V shed 4 bases and J 3 bases; nucleotides not matched to a gene: 12. CDR3 size: 18 residues. The sequence was obtained from a human donor who was the organ donor for an intestinal transplant. V and J are TRBV5-5 and TRBJ2-1; TRBD2 matches at 11 bases. Specimen: unstimulated CD4+ T cells sorted from spleen or lymph node cells, collected before transplant. The CDR3, as DNA: TGTGCCAGCAGCCGAACCTTACTAGCGGGAGTCGACTACAATGAGCAGTTCTTC. Its protein product is CASSRTLLAGVDYNEQFF.